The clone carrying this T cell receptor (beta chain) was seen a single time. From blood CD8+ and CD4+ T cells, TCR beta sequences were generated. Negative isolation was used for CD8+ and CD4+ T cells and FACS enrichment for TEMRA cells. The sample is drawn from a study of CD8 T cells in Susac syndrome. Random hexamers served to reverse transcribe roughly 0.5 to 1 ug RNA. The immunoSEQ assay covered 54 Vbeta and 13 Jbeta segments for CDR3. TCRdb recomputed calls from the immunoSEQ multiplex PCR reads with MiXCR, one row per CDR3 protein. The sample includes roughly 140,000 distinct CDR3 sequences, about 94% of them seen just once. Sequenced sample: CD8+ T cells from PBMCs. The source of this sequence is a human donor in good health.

CDR3: CASSQEIGTSIEQFF. In DNA form, the CDR3 reads TGTGCCAGCAGCCAAGAAATCGGGACCTCGATTGAGCAGTTCTTC. The chain couples TRBV4-2 to TRBJ2-1, with D tentatively TRBD1 or TRBD2 (5 bases each). This CDR3 has 15 residues. Germline V CDR1 and CDR2: LGHNA, YNFKEQ. The V and J ends lost 0 bases and 9 bases respectively, with 15 bases between them.